The present entry profiles one T cell receptor (beta chain) with its context. This entry comes from a study of blood T cell repertoires in COVID-19. Study as a whole: Some COVID-19 samples were acute and others convalescent; all came from the United States, Italy and Spain.

In the authors' workflow: Amplification of reference gene primers was used by the study to estimate nucleated cell counts. Here immunoSEQ multiplex PCR was the method, and the copy in TCRdb shows in-frame clones only, minus some. That table supplies the V and J calls and clone size; D and trimming were determined from the DNA. The repertoire holds roughly 300,000 clones, with around 92% as singletons. Germline V CDR1 and CDR2: DFQATT, SNEGSKA (reference sequence). The CDR3 spans 13 residues. Trimming left V 3 bases short and J 0 bases short, with 6 bases between. The sample taken for sequencing was peripheral blood. This sequence was found in a man younger than 35 who had recovered from COVID-19. The genes are TRBV20-1 and TRBJ1-5; no definite D call. The chain's CDR3 is CSASPYSNQPQHF. DNA for the CDR3: TGCAGTGCTAGTCCTTATAGCAATCAGCCCCAGCATTTT.